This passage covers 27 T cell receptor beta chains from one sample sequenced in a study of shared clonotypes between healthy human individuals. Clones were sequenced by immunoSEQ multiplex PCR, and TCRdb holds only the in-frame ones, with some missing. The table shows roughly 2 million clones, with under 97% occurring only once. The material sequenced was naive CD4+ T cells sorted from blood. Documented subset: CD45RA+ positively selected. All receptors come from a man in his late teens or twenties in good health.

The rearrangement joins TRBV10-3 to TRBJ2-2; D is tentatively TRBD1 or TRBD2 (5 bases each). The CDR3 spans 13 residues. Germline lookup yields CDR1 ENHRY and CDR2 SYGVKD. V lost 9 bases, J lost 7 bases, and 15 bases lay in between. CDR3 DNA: TGTGCCATTGGGGACCCAAGCGACGGGGAGCTGTTTTTT. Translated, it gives CAIGDPSDGELFF.

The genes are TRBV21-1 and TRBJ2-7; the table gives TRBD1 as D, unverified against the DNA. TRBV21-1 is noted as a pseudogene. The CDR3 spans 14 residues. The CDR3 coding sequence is TGTGCCAGCAGCCTCCGGACAGTCTCCTACGAGCAGTACTTC. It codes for CASSLRTVSYEQYF.

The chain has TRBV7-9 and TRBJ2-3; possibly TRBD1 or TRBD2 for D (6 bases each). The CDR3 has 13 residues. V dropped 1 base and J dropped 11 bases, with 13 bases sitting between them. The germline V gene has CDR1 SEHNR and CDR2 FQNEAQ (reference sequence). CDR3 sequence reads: CASSLVGGRGQYF. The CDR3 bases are TGTGCCAGCAGCTTAGTTGGGGGGCGAGGGCAGTATTTT.

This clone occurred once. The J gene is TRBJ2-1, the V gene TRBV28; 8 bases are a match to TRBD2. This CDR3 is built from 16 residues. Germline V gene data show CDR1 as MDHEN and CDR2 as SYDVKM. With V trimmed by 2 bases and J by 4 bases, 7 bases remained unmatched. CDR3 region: CASSLASGGIYNEQFF. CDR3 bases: TGTGCCAGCAGTTTAGCCAGCGGGGGAATATACAATGAGCAGTTCTTC.

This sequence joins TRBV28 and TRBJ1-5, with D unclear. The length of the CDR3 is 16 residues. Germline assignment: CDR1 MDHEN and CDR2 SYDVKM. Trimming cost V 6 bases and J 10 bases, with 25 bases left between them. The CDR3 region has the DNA TGTGCCAGCAGACCGCTAGGGTGGGGAGACTTGCGACCCCAGCATTTT. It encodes CASRPLGWGDLRPQHF. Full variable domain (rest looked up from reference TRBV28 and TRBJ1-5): DVKVTQSSRYLVKRTGEKVFLECVQDMDHENMFWYRQDPGLGLRLIYFSYDVKMKEKGDIPEGYSVSREKKERFSLILESASTNQTSMYLCASRPLGWGDLRPQHFGDGTRLSIL.

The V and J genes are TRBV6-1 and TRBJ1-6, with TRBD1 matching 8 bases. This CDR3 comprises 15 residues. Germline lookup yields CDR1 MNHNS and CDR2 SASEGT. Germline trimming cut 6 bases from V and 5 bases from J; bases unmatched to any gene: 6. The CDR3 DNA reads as TGTGCCAGCAGGCGCTGGGGACAGGATAATTCACCCCTCCACTTT. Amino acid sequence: CASRRWGQDNSPLHF.

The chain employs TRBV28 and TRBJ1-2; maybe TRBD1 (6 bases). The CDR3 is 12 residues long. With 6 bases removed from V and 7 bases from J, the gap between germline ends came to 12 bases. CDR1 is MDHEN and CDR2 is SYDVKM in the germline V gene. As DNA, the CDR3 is TGTGCCAGCAGCGGGGGCGCGGGTGGCTACACCTTC. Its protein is CASSGGAGGYTF.

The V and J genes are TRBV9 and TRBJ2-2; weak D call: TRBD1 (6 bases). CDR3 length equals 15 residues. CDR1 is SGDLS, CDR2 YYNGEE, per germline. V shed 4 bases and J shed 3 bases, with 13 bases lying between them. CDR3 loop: CASSSGVPDTGELFF. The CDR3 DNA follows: TGTGCCAGCAGCTCAGGGGTTCCGGACACCGGGGAGCTGTTTTTT.

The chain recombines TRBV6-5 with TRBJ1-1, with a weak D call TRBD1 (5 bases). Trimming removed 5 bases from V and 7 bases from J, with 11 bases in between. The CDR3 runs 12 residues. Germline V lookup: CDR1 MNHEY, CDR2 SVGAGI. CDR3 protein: CASSLGGFEAFF. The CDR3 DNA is TGTGCCAGCAGTCTCGGGGGATTTGAAGCTTTCTTT.

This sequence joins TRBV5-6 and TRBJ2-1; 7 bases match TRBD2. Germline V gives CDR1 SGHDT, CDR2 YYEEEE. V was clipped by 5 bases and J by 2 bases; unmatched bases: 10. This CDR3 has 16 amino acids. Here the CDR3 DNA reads TGTGCCAGCAGTATTATTGGTGCGGGGGCCTACAATGAGCAGTTCTTC. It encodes CASSIIGAGAYNEQFF.

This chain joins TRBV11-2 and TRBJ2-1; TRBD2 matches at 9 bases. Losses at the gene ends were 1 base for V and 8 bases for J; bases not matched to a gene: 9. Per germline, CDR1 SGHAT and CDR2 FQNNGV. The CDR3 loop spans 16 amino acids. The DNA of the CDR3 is TGTGCCAGCAGCTTAGCTATTAGCGGGAGTCGGTATGAGCAGTTCTTC. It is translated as CASSLAISGSRYEQFF.

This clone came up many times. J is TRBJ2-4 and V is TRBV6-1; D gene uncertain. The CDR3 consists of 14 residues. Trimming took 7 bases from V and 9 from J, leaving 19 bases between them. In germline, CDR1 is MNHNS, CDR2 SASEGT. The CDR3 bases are TGTGCCAGCAACCTTCTGGGCAGATCCAGCATTCAGTACTTC. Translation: CASNLLGRSSIQYF.

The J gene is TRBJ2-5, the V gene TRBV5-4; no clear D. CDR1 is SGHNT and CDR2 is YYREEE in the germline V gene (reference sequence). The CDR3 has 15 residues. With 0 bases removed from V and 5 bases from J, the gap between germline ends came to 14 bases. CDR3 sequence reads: CASSLAGVGLETQYF. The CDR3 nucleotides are TGTGCCAGCAGCTTGGCCGGCGTCGGATTGGAGACCCAGTACTTC.

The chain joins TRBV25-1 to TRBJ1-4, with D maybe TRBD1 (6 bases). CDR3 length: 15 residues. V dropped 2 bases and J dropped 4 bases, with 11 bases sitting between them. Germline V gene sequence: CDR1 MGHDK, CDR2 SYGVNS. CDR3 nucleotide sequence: TGTGCCAGCAGTGAAGGGGACACAGATAATGAAAAACTGTTTTTT. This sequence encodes CASSEGDTDNEKLFF.

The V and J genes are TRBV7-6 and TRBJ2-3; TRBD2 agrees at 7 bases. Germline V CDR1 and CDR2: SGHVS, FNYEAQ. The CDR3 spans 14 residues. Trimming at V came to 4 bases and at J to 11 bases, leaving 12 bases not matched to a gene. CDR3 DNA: TGTGCCAGCAGCTCAGCGGGACTCTCGGAGAGGCAGTATTTT. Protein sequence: CASSSAGLSERQYF.

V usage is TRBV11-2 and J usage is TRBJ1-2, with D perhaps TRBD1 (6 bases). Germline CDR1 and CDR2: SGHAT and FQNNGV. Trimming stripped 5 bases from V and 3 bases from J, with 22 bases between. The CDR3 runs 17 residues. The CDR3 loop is CASSHQRPGQGYYGYTF. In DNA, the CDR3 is TGTGCCAGCAGCCATCAGCGTCCGGGGCAGGGGTACTATGGCTACACCTTC.

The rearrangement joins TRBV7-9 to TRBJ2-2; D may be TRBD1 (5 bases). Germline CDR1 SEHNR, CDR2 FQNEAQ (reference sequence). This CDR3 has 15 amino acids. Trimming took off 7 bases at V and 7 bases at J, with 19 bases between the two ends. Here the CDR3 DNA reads TGTGCCAGCACCATATGGGGCCACACGGACGGGGAGCTGTTTTTT. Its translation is CASTIWGHTDGELFF. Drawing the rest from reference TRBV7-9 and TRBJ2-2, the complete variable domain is DTGVSQNPRHKITKRGQNVTFRCDPISEHNRLYWYRQTLGQGPEFLTYFQNEAQLEKSRLLSDRFSAERPKGSFSTLEIQRTEQGDSAMYLCASTIWGHTDGELFFGEGSRLTVL.

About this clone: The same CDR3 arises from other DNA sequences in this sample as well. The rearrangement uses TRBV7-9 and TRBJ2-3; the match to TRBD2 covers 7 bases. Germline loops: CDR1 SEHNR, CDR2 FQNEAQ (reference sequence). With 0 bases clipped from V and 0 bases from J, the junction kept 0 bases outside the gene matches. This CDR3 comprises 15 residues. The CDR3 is CASSLAGGSTDTQYF. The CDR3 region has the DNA TGTGCCAGCAGCTTAGCGGGAGGGAGCACAGATACGCAGTATTTT.

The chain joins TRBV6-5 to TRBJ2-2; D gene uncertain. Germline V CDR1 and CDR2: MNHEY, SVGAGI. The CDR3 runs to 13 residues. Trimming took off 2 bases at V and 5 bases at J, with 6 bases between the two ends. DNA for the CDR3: TGTGCCAGCAGTTACCAACAGACCGGGGAGCTGTTTTTT. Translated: CASSYQQTGELFF.

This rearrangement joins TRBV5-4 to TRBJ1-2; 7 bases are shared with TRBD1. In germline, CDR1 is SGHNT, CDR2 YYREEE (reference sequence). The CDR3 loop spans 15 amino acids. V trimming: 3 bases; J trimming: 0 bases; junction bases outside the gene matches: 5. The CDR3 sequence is CASSSQGTANYGYTF. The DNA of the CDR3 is TGTGCCAGCAGCTCCCAGGGGACAGCTAACTATGGCTACACCTTC. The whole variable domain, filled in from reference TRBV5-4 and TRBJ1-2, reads ETGVTQSPTHLIKTRGQQVTLRCSSQSGHNTVSWYQQALGQGPQFIFQYYREEENGRGNFPPRFSGLQFPNYSSELNVNALELDDSALYLCASSSQGTANYGYTFGSGTRLTVV.

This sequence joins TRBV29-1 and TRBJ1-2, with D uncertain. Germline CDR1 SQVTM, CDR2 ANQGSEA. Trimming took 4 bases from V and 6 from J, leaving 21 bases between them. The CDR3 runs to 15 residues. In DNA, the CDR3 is TGCAGCGTTGCGGGCGACAATTTTGGTAGAAATGGCTACACCTTC. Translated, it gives CSVAGDNFGRNGYTF.

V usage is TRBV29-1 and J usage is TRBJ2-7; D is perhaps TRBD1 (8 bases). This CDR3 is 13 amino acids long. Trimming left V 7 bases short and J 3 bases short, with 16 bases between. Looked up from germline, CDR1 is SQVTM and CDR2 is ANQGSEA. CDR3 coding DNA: TGCAGCGGACTAACAGGGGGGGGCTACGAGCAGTACTTC. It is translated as CSGLTGGGYEQYF.

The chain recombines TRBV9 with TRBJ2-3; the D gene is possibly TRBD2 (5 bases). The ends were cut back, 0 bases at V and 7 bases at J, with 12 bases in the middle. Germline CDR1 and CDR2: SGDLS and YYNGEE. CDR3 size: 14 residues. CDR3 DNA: TGTGCCAGCAGCGTAGGCGGATTCGGGAATACGCAGTATTTT. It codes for CASSVGGFGNTQYF.

CDR3 DNA: TGTGCCAGCAGTTACTCACTAGCTCAACAAGAGACCCAGTACTTC. Translated: CASSYSLAQQETQYF. The V call is TRBV6-5, the J call TRBJ2-5; possibly TRBD2 for D (6 bases). The CDR3 consists of 15 residues. V was shortened by 0 bases and J by 2 bases, with 10 bases between the two germline ends. Germline CDR1 reads MNHEY; CDR2 reads SVGAGI.

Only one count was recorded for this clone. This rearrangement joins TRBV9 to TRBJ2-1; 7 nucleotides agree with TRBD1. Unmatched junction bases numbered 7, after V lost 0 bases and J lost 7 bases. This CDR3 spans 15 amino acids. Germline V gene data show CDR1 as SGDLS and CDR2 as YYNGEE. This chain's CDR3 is CASSVEATGRNEQFF. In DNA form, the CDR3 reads TGTGCCAGCAGCGTAGAGGCGACAGGGAGAAATGAGCAGTTCTTC.

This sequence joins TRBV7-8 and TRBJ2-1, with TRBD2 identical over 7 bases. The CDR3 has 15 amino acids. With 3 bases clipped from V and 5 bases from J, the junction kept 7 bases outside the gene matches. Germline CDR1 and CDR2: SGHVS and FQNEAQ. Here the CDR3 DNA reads TGTGCCAGCAGCTTGAGGCTAGCGGCTAACAATGAGCAGTTCTTC. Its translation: CASSLRLAANNEQFF.

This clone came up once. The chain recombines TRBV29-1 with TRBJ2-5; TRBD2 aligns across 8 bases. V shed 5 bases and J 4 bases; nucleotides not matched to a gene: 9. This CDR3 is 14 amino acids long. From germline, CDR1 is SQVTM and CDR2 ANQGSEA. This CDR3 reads CSVNLGGRLETQYF. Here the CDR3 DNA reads TGCAGCGTTAATTTAGGCGGGAGGCTAGAGACCCAGTACTTC.